This T cell receptor (beta chain) was sequenced during a study of blood T cell repertoires in COVID-19. Study as a whole: There were acute and convalescent COVID-19 samples, and they came from the United States, Italy and Spain. PBMCs, B-cell-depleted T cells, or T cells provided the cDNA or gDNA that made up the material.

Authors' data handling: Reference gene primer amplification yielded estimated nucleated cell counts. TCRdb's table, derived via immunoSEQ multiplex PCR, lists solely in-frame clones and lacks some. That table furnishes V, J and clone size, whereas the DNA furnished D and trimming. The table lists about 35,000 clones, around 80% of them singletons. The CDR3 is 16 amino acids. Germline V gene data show CDR1 as SGHAT and CDR2 as FQNNGV. Unmatched junction bases numbered 0, after V lost 1 base and J lost 4 bases. The chain combines TRBV11-2 with TRBJ2-1; 14 bases are shared with TRBD2. This TCR derives from a man older than 75 with active or convalescent COVID-19. What was sequenced was peripheral blood. This CDR3 is CASSLGLAGGYNEQFF. DNA of the CDR3: TGTGCCAGCAGCTTAGGACTAGCGGGAGGGTACAATGAGCAGTTCTTC. Looking up the rest from reference TRBV11-2 and TRBJ2-1 gives the full variable domain: EAGVAQSPRYKIIEKRQSVAFWCNPISGHATLYWYQQILGQGPKLLIQFQNNGVVDDSQLPKDRFSAERLKGVDSTLKIQPAKLEDSAVYLCASSLGLAGGYNEQFFGPGTRLTVL.